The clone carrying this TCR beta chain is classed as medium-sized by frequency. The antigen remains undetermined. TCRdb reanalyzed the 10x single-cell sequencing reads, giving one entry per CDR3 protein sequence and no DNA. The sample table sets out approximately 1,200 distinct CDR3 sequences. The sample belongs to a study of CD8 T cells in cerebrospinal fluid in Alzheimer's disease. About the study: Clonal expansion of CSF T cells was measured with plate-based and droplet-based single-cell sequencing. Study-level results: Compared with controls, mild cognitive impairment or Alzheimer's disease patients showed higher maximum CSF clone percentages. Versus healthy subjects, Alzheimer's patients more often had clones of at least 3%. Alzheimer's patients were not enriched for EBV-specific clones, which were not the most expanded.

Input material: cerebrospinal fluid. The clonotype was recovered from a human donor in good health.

CDR3 residues: CASGLGGNTEAFF. The rearrangement links TRBV12-5 to TRBJ1-1. The V gene's germline CDR1 is LGHNT and CDR2 FRNRAP. The CDR3 length is 13 residues.